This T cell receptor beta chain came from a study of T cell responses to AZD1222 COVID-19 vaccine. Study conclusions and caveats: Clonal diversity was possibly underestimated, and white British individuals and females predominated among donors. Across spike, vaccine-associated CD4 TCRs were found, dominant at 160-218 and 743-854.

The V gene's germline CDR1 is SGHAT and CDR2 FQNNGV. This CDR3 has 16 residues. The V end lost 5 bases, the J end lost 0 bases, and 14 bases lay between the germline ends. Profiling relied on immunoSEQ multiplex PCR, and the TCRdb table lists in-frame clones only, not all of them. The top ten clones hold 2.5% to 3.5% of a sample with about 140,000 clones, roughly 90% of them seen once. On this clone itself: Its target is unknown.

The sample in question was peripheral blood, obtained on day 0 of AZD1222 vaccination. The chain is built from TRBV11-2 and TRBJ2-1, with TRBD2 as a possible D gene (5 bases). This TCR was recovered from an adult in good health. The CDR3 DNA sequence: TGTGCCAGCAGCACCCTGAGGGCAGGCTCCTACAATGAGCAGTTCTTC. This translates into CASSTLRAGSYNEQFF.